The 16 T cell receptor beta chains below come from one sample, sequenced in a study of T cells in Graves' hyperthyroidism and ophthalmopathy. The source material, RNA transcripts, was used to amplify TCR beta CDR3 regions. The HTBI primer set drove a first-round RT-PCR of the TCR CDR3. A single record per CDR3 protein comes from TCRdb applying MiXCR to the multiplex PCR reads. The sample includes approximately 410,000 distinct CDR3 sequences, about an eighth of them seen just once. The sequencing input was blood. Receptors originate from a young woman with Graves' hyperthyroidism.

In its sample, this clonotype was seen a few times. The chain carries TRBV15 and TRBJ1-2, with a tentative D call TRBD1 (5 bases). The germline V gene has CDR1 LNHNV and CDR2 YYDKDF (reference sequence). The CDR3 sequence is 14 residues long. V gave up 0 bases and J gave up 4 bases, with 9 bases separating them. The CDR3 nucleotides are TGTGCCACCAGCAGAGAGACAGACCGCTATGGCTACACCTTC. This gives the protein CATSRETDRYGYTF.

This clonotype was recorded many times. V and J are TRBV6-5 and TRBJ2-7; 7 nucleotides agree with TRBD2. Germline CDR1 and CDR2: MNHEY and SVGAGI. The CDR3 spans 15 residues. The junction had 7 bases not matched to a gene; V was cut back by 2 bases and J by 3 bases. The CDR3 region is CASSYDASGYYEQYF. CDR3 nucleotides: TGTGCCAGCAGTTACGATGCTAGCGGATACTACGAGCAGTACTTC.

At least ten counts were recorded for this clonotype. This chain links TRBV27 with TRBJ1-1; D might be TRBD1 (5 bases). The CDR3 loop spans 13 amino acids. The germline gives CDR1 MNHEY, CDR2 SMNVEV (reference sequence). V was trimmed by 6 bases and J by 3 bases, leaving 11 bases between them. The CDR3, as DNA: TGTGCCAGCAGGGCAGGGTGGGACACTGAAGCTTTCTTT. This encodes CASRAGWDTEAFF.

This clonotype was detected ten times or more. V usage is TRBV6-1 and J usage is TRBJ2-1; D perhaps matches TRBD1 (6 bases). V shed 5 bases and J shed 2 bases, with 16 bases lying between them. The CDR3 contains 16 residues. Germline lookup yields CDR1 MNHNS and CDR2 SASEGT. As DNA, the CDR3 is TGTGCCAGCAGTTCCTCTGACAGGACGGCCTACAATGAGCAGTTCTTC. It is translated as CASSSSDRTAYNEQFF.

This clonotype was seen at least ten times. J is TRBJ2-1 and V is TRBV6-1, with TRBD2 matching over 14 bases. This CDR3 spans 14 amino acids. CDR1 and CDR2 (germline): MNHNS, SASEGT. After removal of 5 bases from V and 9 bases from J, the junction contained 3 bases not matched to a gene. This chain's CDR3 is CASSPGTSGSEQFF. The CDR3, as DNA: TGTGCCAGCAGTCCCGGGACTAGCGGGAGTGAGCAGTTCTTC.

Only a few counts were recorded for this clonotype. The rearrangement joins TRBV6-1 to TRBJ2-1, with TRBD2 as a possible D gene (5 bases). V shed 6 bases and J shed 11 bases, with 17 bases lying between them. CDR1 is MNHNS and CDR2 is SASEGT in the germline V gene. The CDR3 consists of 13 residues. The CDR3 coding sequence is TGTGCCAGCAGCCAAGCGGACCTAATGAAGCAGTTCTTC. Encoded protein: CASSQADLMKQFF.

Turning to this clonotype: Sequence at one end of the junction differs from germline and may be a read error. The chain recombines TRBV5-5 with TRBJ1-1, with TRBD1 matching 7 bases. Germline-derived CDR1 and CDR2 are SGHKS and YYEKEE (reference sequence). The CDR3 is 15 residues long. The CDR3, as DNA: TGCGCCAGCAGCCAAGATACACAGGGGTACACTGAAGCTTTCTTT. Amino acids: CASSQDTQGYTEAFF.

This sequence joins TRBV19 and TRBJ2-3; D remains ambiguous. Germline CDR1 LNHDA, CDR2 SQIVND (reference sequence). The CDR3 totals 13 residues. V lost 7 bases to trimming and J lost 6 bases, with 14 bases between them. In nucleotides, the CDR3 is TGTGCCAGTAATGGGCTGAACCCCGATACGCAGTATTTT. It specifies CASNGLNPDTQYF.

The genes are TRBV9 and TRBJ2-5; the D call may be TRBD1 or TRBD2 (5 bases each). V shed 4 bases and J shed 5 bases, with 18 bases lying between them. The germline V gene encodes CDR1 SGDLS and CDR2 YYNGEE. The CDR3 has 15 residues. The CDR3 DNA sequence: TGTGCCAGCAGCATTCGCCCTGGGGGTATTGAGACCCAGTACTTC. Amino acids: CASSIRPGGIETQYF.

This clonotype was observed at least ten times. The chain couples TRBV7-3 to TRBJ2-7; tentative D call: TRBD1 (5 bases). In germline, CDR1 is SGHTA, CDR2 FQGTGA. V lost 2 bases, J lost 6 bases, and 11 bases lay in between. The CDR3 runs 13 residues. The CDR3: CASSLSDRGEQYF. The CDR3 DNA is TGTGCCAGCAGCTTATCAGACAGAGGCGAGCAGTACTTC.

This clonotype has just a few counts. The V call is TRBV15, the J call TRBJ1-1, with no clear D. Deletions cut 0 bases from V and 8 bases from J, with 19 bases between. The CDR3 totals 16 residues. Germline-derived CDR1 and CDR2 are LNHNV and YYDKDF (reference sequence). CDR3 in amino acids: CATSRDKTGSTREAFF. Here the CDR3 DNA reads TGTGCCACCAGCAGAGATAAAACCGGTTCGACAAGAGAAGCTTTCTTT.

This clonotype was detected many times. This chain's CDR3 is CAWSVGGGNSPLHF. The CDR3 DNA sequence: TGTGCCTGGAGTGTTGGGGGTGGTAATTCACCCCTCCACTTT. The V call is TRBV30, the J call TRBJ1-6, with D maybe TRBD1 (5 bases). This CDR3 region has 14 residues. The germline V gene encodes CDR1 GTSNPN and CDR2 SVGIG (reference sequence). V lost 0 bases, J lost 6 bases, and 9 bases lay in between.

The gene calls are TRBV19 and TRBJ2-2; 7 bases agree with TRBD1. V was pared by 5 bases and J by 7 bases, with 4 bases of the junction left unmatched. Germline V gives CDR1 LNHDA, CDR2 SQIVND (reference sequence). The CDR3 extends over 13 amino acids. The CDR3 region has the DNA TGTGCCAGTAGTCCACAGGGGCACGGGGAGCTGTTTTTT. It yields the protein CASSPQGHGELFF.

There are many counts of this clonotype. The chain joins TRBV19 to TRBJ1-2; the D gene is possibly TRBD1 (5 bases). The CDR3 is 12 residues long. V dropped 11 bases and J dropped 2 bases, with 12 bases sitting between them. Germline-derived CDR1 and CDR2 are LNHDA and SQIVND (reference sequence). In DNA form, the CDR3 reads TGTGCCTCGACAGCTAAGAACTATGGCTACACCTTC. The encoded protein is CASTAKNYGYTF.

Ten or more counts support this clonotype. The chain is built from TRBV5-1 and TRBJ1-1, with no clear D. This CDR3 comprises 13 residues. Trimming removed 3 bases from V and 2 bases from J, with 8 bases in between. CDR1 SGHRS and CDR2 YFSETQ come from the germline V gene. The CDR3 region has the DNA TGCGCCAGCAGCTCCCAGAGTAACACTGAAGCTTTCTTT. As protein: CASSSQSNTEAFF.

The chain has TRBV9 and TRBJ2-6; possibly TRBD1 for D (5 bases). This CDR3 comprises 15 residues. Germline CDR1 and CDR2: SGDLS and YYNGEE. Trimming took 0 bases from V and 7 from J, leaving 11 bases between them. The CDR3 nucleotides are TGTGCCAGCAGCGTAGCTGGTAGGGGAGCCAACGTCCTGACTTTC. Encoded protein: CASSVAGRGANVLTF.